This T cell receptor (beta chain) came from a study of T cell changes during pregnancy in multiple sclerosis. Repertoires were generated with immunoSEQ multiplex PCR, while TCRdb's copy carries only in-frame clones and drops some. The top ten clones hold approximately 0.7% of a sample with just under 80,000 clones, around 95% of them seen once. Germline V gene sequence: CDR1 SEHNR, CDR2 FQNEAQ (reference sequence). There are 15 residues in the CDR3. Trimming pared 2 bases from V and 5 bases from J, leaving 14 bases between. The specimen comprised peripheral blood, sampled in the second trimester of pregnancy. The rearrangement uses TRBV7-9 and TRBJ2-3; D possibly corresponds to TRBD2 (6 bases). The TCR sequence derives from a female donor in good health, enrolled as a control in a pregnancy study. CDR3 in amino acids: CASSLRRREGDTQYF. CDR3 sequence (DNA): TGTGCCAGCAGCTTAAGAAGGAGGGAAGGAGATACGCAGTATTTT.